These 14 T cell receptor beta chains originate from one sample sequenced in a study of cytomegalovirus exposure and HLA in healthy donors. The study ran its PCR with 60 Vbeta and 13 Jbeta primers. The protocol was immunoSEQ multiplex PCR, while the TCRdb copy is restricted to in-frame clones and leaves out a portion. The sample comprises about 120,000 clones, about 69% of which are singletons, and over 1.5% rests with the top ten. Material for sequencing was PBMCs. The receptor set was obtained from a woman under 30 in good health and CMV-seronegative.

The chain uses TRBV4-2 and TRBJ2-7; D is unresolved. Germline V gives CDR1 LGHNA, CDR2 YNFKEQ. Deletions cut 4 bases from V and 1 base from J, with 5 bases between. There are 12 residues in the CDR3. CDR3 bases: TGTGCCAGCAGCCTGTCTTCCTACGAGCAGTACTTC. As protein: CASSLSSYEQYF.

This clone has more than one count but fewer than ten. This rearrangement joins TRBV4-1 to TRBJ1-2; TRBD1 is a possible D gene (5 bases). V was cut by 4 bases and J by 4 bases, with 13 bases left in between. This CDR3 is 14 amino acids long. Germline V gives CDR1 MGHRA, CDR2 YSYEKL. CDR3: CASSPQAGLYGYTF. DNA of the CDR3: TGCGCCAGCAGCCCTCAGGCAGGGCTCTATGGCTACACCTTC.

The chain recombines TRBV14 with TRBJ2-7, with D perhaps TRBD1 (5 bases). The V end was cut by 1 base, the J end by 4 bases, with 8 bases between. In germline, CDR1 is SGHDN, CDR2 FVKESK. The CDR3 is 13 residues long. The chain's CDR3 is CASSQGGQYEQYF. DNA for the CDR3: TGTGCCAGCAGCCAAGGGGGCCAGTACGAGCAGTACTTC.

This clone was picked up a small number of times. The chain combines TRBV18 with TRBJ1-6; TRBD1 matches at 8 bases. The ends lost 6 bases at V and 6 bases at J; junction bases unmatched: 1. The CDR3 is 13 amino acids. Germline CDR1 and CDR2: KGHSH and LQKENI. CDR3 sequence: CASSTGGNSPLHF. The CDR3 DNA reads TGTGCCAGCTCCACAGGGGGTAATTCACCCCTCCACTTT.

The chain carries TRBV6-5 and TRBJ1-2; 9 bases map to TRBD1. CDR1 and CDR2 from the germline V gene are MNHEY and SVGAGI. Unmatched junction bases numbered 5, after V lost 4 bases and J lost 2 bases. CDR3 length: 15 amino acids. The chain's CDR3 is CASSFRGQGNYGYTF. CDR3 coding DNA: TGTGCCAGCAGTTTCAGGGGACAGGGAAACTATGGCTACACCTTC.

This sequence joins TRBV6-5 and TRBJ1-2; D gene uncertain. The CDR3 has 12 residues. V was clipped by 5 bases and J by 8 bases, with 12 bases between them. The germline gives CDR1 MNHEY, CDR2 SVGAGI. The CDR3 sequence is CASSPDSGGYTF. CDR3 coding DNA: TGTGCCAGCAGTCCGGACTCAGGCGGCTACACCTTC.

The chain is built from TRBV6-1 and TRBJ1-5, with no clear D. Trimming stripped 7 bases from V and 9 bases from J, with 22 bases between. The germline CDR1 and CDR2 sequences are MNHNS and SASEGT. The CDR3 consists of 15 residues. The CDR3: CASTETDGGKRPQHF. Here the CDR3 DNA reads TGTGCCAGCACTGAGACCGACGGCGGCAAAAGGCCCCAGCATTTT.

The chain couples TRBV10-1 to TRBJ2-1; 8 bases match TRBD2. With 7 bases clipped from V and 8 bases from J, the junction kept 22 bases outside the gene matches. Germline CDR1 is WNHNN and CDR2 is SYGVQD (reference sequence). The CDR3 has 18 residues. CDR3 DNA sequence: TGCGCCAGCAATACGGGGGGGGTTGTGGCTAGACCAGGGGATGAGCAGTTCTTC. This translates into CASNTGGVVARPGDEQFF.

The CDR3 DNA reads as TGTGCCAGCAGTTACTCGATACGCAGGAACTATGGCTACACCTTC. It translates to CASSYSIRRNYGYTF. The rearrangement links TRBV6-5 to TRBJ1-2, with unresolved D. The CDR3 sequence is 15 residues long. Germline lookup yields CDR1 MNHEY and CDR2 SVGAGI. The V end was cut by 0 bases, the J end by 2 bases, with 10 bases between.

A few counts support this clone. This chain connects TRBV11-2 to TRBJ2-2, with D perhaps matching TRBD1 (6 bases). Germline CDR1 SGHAT, CDR2 FQNNGV. The germline V and J ends were trimmed by 6 bases and 6 bases, with 11 bases remaining between them. The CDR3 extends over 13 amino acids. The CDR3 protein is CASRTGFAGELFF. DNA for the CDR3: TGTGCCAGCAGAACAGGGTTCGCCGGGGAGCTGTTTTTT.

CDR3 coding DNA: TGCAGCGTTGAAAACTTACCGGGACAGGGAGAAACTTTCTTT. Translating gives CSVENLPGQGETFF. The V and J genes are TRBV29-1 and TRBJ1-1, with TRBD1 matching 9 bases. CDR1 is SQVTM, CDR2 ANQGSEA, per germline. The CDR3 runs to 14 residues. V shed 2 bases, J shed 12 bases, and the junction held 13 bases outside the gene matches.

This clone has a single count. CDR3: CASRSENYGYTF. CDR3 in DNA: TGTGCCAGCAGGTCAGAAAACTATGGCTACACCTTC. The rearrangement uses TRBV28 and TRBJ1-2; D is unresolved. The CDR3 extends over 12 amino acids. CDR1 is MDHEN and CDR2 is SYDVKM in the germline V gene. The V gene lost 6 bases and the J gene lost 2 bases, with 7 bases spanning the gap.

The rearrangement joins TRBV5-4 to TRBJ1-6; D remains unclear. Trimming cost V 8 bases and J 9 bases, with 15 bases left between them. The CDR3 is 13 residues long. Germline V gene lookup returns CDR1 SGHNT and CDR2 YYREEE (reference sequence). Written as DNA, the CDR3 is TGTGCCAGTCGGTCCGGGGAGAGTTCACCCCTCCACTTT. Encoded protein: CASRSGESSPLHF.

The V call is TRBV28, the J call TRBJ1-5; D unresolved. V lost 2 bases, J lost 3 bases, and 14 bases lay in between. The V gene's germline CDR1 is MDHEN and CDR2 SYDVKM. CDR3 size: 16 residues. The CDR3 protein is CASSLNALLNNQPQHF. CDR3 bases: TGTGCCAGCAGTTTAAATGCTTTACTTAACAATCAGCCCCAGCATTTT. Supplemented by reference TRBV28 and TRBJ1-5, the full variable domain reads DVKVTQSSRYLVKRTGEKVFLECVQDMDHENMFWYRQDPGLGLRLIYFSYDVKMKEKGDIPEGYSVSREKKERFSLILESASTNQTSMYLCASSLNALLNNQPQHFGDGTRLSIL.